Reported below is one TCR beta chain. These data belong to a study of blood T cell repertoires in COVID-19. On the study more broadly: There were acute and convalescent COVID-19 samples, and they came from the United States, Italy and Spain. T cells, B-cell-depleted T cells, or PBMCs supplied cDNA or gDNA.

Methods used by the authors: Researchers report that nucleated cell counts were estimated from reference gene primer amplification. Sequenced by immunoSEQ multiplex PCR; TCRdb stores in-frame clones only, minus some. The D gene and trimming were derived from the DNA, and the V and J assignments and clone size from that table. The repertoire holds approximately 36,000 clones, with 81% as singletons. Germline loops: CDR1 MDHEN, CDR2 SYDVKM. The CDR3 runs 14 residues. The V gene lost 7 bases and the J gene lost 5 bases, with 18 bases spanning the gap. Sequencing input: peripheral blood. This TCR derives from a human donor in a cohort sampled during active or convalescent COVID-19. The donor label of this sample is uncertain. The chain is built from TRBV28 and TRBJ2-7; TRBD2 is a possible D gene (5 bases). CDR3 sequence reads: CASIAAGYIDEQYF. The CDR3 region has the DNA TGTGCCAGCATCGCTGCGGGTTATATCGACGAGCAGTACTTC.